Below are 26 T cell receptor beta chains sequenced from a single sample in a study of OX40 agonist ivuxolimab in advanced cancers. The table came from immunoSEQ multiplex PCR; TCRdb's copy has only in-frame clones and leaves some out. The sample carries about 62,000 clones, roughly 78% recorded once. Sequencing was performed on CD4+ or CD8+ T cells sorted from blood, taken in a trial of the OX40 agonist ivuxolimab. The source of these receptors is an adult with an advanced solid tumor such as melanoma, head and neck, liver or kidney cancer.

The gene calls are TRBV7-9 and TRBJ1-5; D ambiguous. The CDR3 has 12 amino acids. Trimming cost V 3 bases and J 4 bases, with 4 bases left between them. Germline CDR1 reads SEHNR; CDR2 reads FQNEAQ (reference sequence). The CDR3: CASSFGNQPQHF. CDR3 DNA sequence: TGTGCCAGCAGCTTTGGAAATCAGCCCCAGCATTTT.

This clone was seen once. The rearrangement links TRBV15 to TRBJ2-5, with a weak D call TRBD2 (6 bases). Germline values: CDR1 LNHNV, CDR2 YYDKDF (reference sequence). The V end was cut by 0 bases, the J end by 5 bases, with 10 bases between. This CDR3 region has 14 residues. CDR3 loop: CATSRDGGSETQYF. CDR3 sequence (DNA): TGTGCCACCAGCAGAGATGGGGGGTCGGAGACCCAGTACTTC.

In this sample, this clone turned up once. The chain has TRBV5-1 and TRBJ2-2, with 9 bases lining up with TRBD2. With 4 bases clipped from V and 6 bases from J, the junction kept 13 bases outside the gene matches. This CDR3 is built from 17 residues. Germline V gene sequence: CDR1 SGHRS, CDR2 YFSETQ. The CDR3 loop is CASSMESSGKLAGELFF. In DNA, the CDR3 is TGCGCCAGCAGCATGGAGTCTAGCGGGAAATTAGCCGGGGAGCTGTTTTTT.

CDR3 DNA sequence: TGCGCCAGCAGCCAAGATGGAACAAGGGCCAATGAAAAACTGTTTTTT. It specifies CASSQDGTRANEKLFF. The chain is built from TRBV4-3 and TRBJ1-4; D unclear. There are 16 residues in the CDR3. The germline CDR1 and CDR2 sequences are LGHNA and YSLEER. Deletions cut 0 bases from V and 5 bases from J, with 13 bases between.

The table lists this clone with a count of one. The rearrangement uses TRBV7-2 and TRBJ2-2, with TRBD2 matching over 11 bases. V lost 7 bases and J lost 4; bases outside the gene matches: 14. Germline-derived CDR1 and CDR2 are SGHTA and FQGNSA. This CDR3 is 18 amino acids long. The CDR3 region has the DNA TGTGCCAGCACCCAGCTGGGGCTAGCGGGGGGTGGCACCGGGGAGCTGTTTTTT. It is translated as CASTQLGLAGGGTGELFF.

The V call is TRBV7-6, the J call TRBJ2-1, with 9 bases aligning to TRBD2. This CDR3 spans 14 amino acids. The ends lost 6 bases at V and 10 bases at J; junction bases unmatched: 10. Germline V lookup: CDR1 SGHVS, CDR2 FNYEAQ. CDR3: CASRGTSGFEEQFF. The DNA of the CDR3 is TGTGCCAGCAGAGGAACTAGCGGGTTTGAGGAGCAGTTCTTC.

The chain carries TRBV19 and TRBJ1-3; weak D call: TRBD1 (6 bases). The CDR3 loop spans 15 amino acids. Trimming pared 8 bases from V and 0 bases from J, leaving 14 bases between. The germline CDR1 and CDR2 sequences are LNHDA and SQIVND (reference sequence). The CDR3 DNA is TGTGCCAGTGACACCATAGGGGGCTCTGGAAACACCATATATTTT. It specifies CASDTIGGSGNTIYF. The full variable domain, in which reference TRBV19 and TRBJ1-3 provide the parts outside the CDR3, is DGGITQSPKYLFRKEGQNVTLSCEQNLNHDAMYWYRQDPGQGLRLIYYSQIVNDFQKGDIAEGYSVSREKKESFPLTVTSAQKNPTAFYLCASDTIGGSGNTIYFGEGSWLTVV.

The chain uses TRBV29-1 and TRBJ2-4; unclear D gene. Germline CDR1 reads SQVTM; CDR2 reads ANQGSEA. V was cut by 3 bases and J by 0 bases, with 6 bases left in between. The CDR3 runs 13 residues. The CDR3 region has the DNA TGCAGCGTTGAGCTCCCAGCCAAAAACATTCAGTACTTC. It encodes CSVELPAKNIQYF.

This chain links TRBV30 with TRBJ1-5, with 8 bases fitting TRBD1. Trimming took 2 bases from V and 4 from J; bases not matched to a gene: 13. Germline values: CDR1 GTSNPN, CDR2 SVGIG (reference sequence). CDR3 length: 17 amino acids. CDR3 coding DNA: TGTGCCTGGAGTCTGTTCGGCGGACAGGGAATAAATCAGCCCCAGCATTTT. Protein: CAWSLFGGQGINQPQHF. The full variable domain, its missing parts supplied by reference TRBV30 and TRBJ1-5, is SQTIHQWPATLVQPVGSPLSLECTVEGTSNPNLYWYRQAAGRGLQLLFYSVGIGQISSEVPQNLSASRPQDRQFILSSKKLLLSDSGFYLCAWSLFGGQGINQPQHFGDGTRLSIL.

This rearrangement joins TRBV4-3 to TRBJ2-7, with TRBD2 matching over 9 bases. The V gene's germline CDR1 is LGHNA and CDR2 YSLEER. This CDR3 is built from 15 residues. The junction had 7 bases not matched to a gene; V was cut back by 1 base and J by 6 bases. CDR3 amino acids: CASSQVGRGGCEQYF. The CDR3 DNA follows: TGCGCCAGCAGCCAAGTCGGGCGGGGGGGATGCGAGCAGTACTTC.

The rearrangement links TRBV5-1 to TRBJ2-5; D may be TRBD2 (6 bases). Germline V gene data show CDR1 as SGHRS and CDR2 as YFSETQ. The CDR3 runs to 14 residues. Trimming removed 6 bases from V and 5 bases from J, with 17 bases in between. Written as DNA, the CDR3 is TGCGCCAGCAAATCCGGGAGCTCCGATGAGACCCAGTACTTC. This translates into CASKSGSSDETQYF.

V is TRBV7-3 and J is TRBJ1-1; D might be TRBD1 (5 bases). Germline loops: CDR1 SGHTA, CDR2 FQGTGA. V was shortened by 8 bases and J by 3 bases, with 19 bases between the two germline ends. The CDR3 runs to 15 residues. CDR3 nucleotides: TGTGCCAGCCTCCTATGGGGGACCTGGGACACTGAAGCTTTCTTT. It is translated as CASLLWGTWDTEAFF.

The chain employs TRBV6-6 and TRBJ2-7, with D possibly TRBD1 on 6 matching bases. CDR1 is MNHNY, CDR2 SVGAGI, per germline (reference sequence). CDR3 length equals 15 residues. V was pared by 3 bases and J by 0 bases, with 12 bases between. The CDR3 DNA reads TGTGCCAGCAGTTATAGACGGGACAACTCCTACGAGCAGTACTTC. Amino acid sequence: CASSYRRDNSYEQYF.

This rearrangement joins TRBV2 to TRBJ2-7; D gene uncertain. The CDR3 is made up of 12 amino acids. Between the trimmed V and J ends, which lost 7 bases and 4 bases, there was a span of 11 bases. Germline assignment: CDR1 SNHLY and CDR2 FYNNEI. CDR3 loop: CASTPEDYEQYF. CDR3 bases: TGTGCCAGCACTCCCGAGGATTACGAGCAGTACTTC.

The chain has TRBV4-1 and TRBJ2-4; 10 bases line up with TRBD2. This CDR3 has 20 residues. Germline CDR1 is MGHRA and CDR2 is YSYEKL. Losses at the gene ends were 1 base for V and 3 bases for J; bases not matched to a gene: 15. In DNA form, the CDR3 reads TGCGCCAGCAGCCAAGTATCCCTCCTAGCGGGGGCCGCGGACAAAAACATTCAGTACTTC. This codes for CASSQVSLLAGAADKNIQYF.

This rearrangement joins TRBV6-6 to TRBJ2-1; tentative D call: TRBD2 (6 bases). The CDR3 is 15 residues long. From germline, CDR1 is MNHNY and CDR2 SVGAGI (reference sequence). V dropped 2 bases and J dropped 7 bases, with 15 bases sitting between them. CDR3 DNA: TGTGCCAGCAGTTACATAGGACTAAATCTAAATGAGCAGTTCTTC. Encoded protein: CASSYIGLNLNEQFF.

For this clone: The same CDR3 also results from other DNA sequences found in this sample. The CDR3 DNA reads as TGTGCCTGGAGGGGGGTGGGGAACGGGGAGACCCAGTACTTC. Protein product: CAWRGVGNGETQYF. This chain uses TRBV30 with TRBJ2-5; either TRBD1 or TRBD2 may supply D (5 bases each). V was shortened by 3 bases and J by 5 bases, with 16 bases between the two germline ends. This CDR3 comprises 14 residues. CDR1 is GTSNPN, CDR2 SVGIG, per germline (reference sequence).

This clone has only one observation. The chain recombines TRBV4-1 with TRBJ2-7, with D perhaps matching TRBD2 (6 bases). CDR1 and CDR2 from the germline V gene are MGHRA and YSYEKL. The length of the CDR3 is 17 residues. V was shortened by 4 bases and J by 7 bases, with 26 bases between the two germline ends. CDR3 protein: CASSPGTSSKPLMEQYF. CDR3 DNA: TGCGCCAGCAGCCCCGGGACTTCGTCTAAGCCTCTGATGGAGCAGTACTTC.

The rearrangement joins TRBV9 to TRBJ2-5; TRBD1 matches at 9 bases. Germline CDR1 reads SGDLS; CDR2 reads YYNGEE. V was clipped by 3 bases and J by 5 bases; unmatched bases: 11. The length of the CDR3 is 16 residues. CDR3 DNA sequence: TGTGCCAGCAGCGCACCGAGACAGGGGGTTGGGGAGACCCAGTACTTC. Amino acids: CASSAPRQGVGETQYF.

This sequence joins TRBV7-9 and TRBJ1-2; D ambiguous. Germline V gene data show CDR1 as SEHNR and CDR2 as FQNEAQ (reference sequence). V dropped 0 bases and J dropped 8 bases, with 10 bases sitting between them. The CDR3 spans 13 residues. The CDR3 region is CASSLASTWGYTF. The CDR3 coding sequence is TGTGCCAGCAGCTTAGCGTCAACCTGGGGCTACACCTTC.

The chain joins TRBV7-3 to TRBJ2-1; a weak D match, TRBD2 (6 bases). Germline V gene data show CDR1 as SGHTA and CDR2 as FQGTGA. CDR3 length: 14 amino acids. The V end lost 5 bases, the J end lost 9 bases, and 17 bases lay between the germline ends. The CDR3 is CASSPGVSSGEQFF. Here the CDR3 DNA reads TGTGCCAGCAGCCCGGGAGTTAGCAGTGGTGAGCAGTTCTTC.

This rearrangement joins TRBV7-2 to TRBJ1-5; TRBD1 might be the D (5 bases). V lost 4 bases and J lost 3, with 10 bases in between. In germline, CDR1 is SGHTA, CDR2 FQGNSA. The CDR3 contains 14 residues. The CDR3 DNA sequence: TGTGCCAGCAGCTCCAGGGAGGCCAATCAGCCCCAGCATTTT. Translated, it gives CASSSREANQPQHF.

Comments on this clone: Other DNA sequences in this specimen translate into the identical CDR3. The genes are TRBV2 and TRBJ2-7; perhaps TRBD1 as D (5 bases). CDR3 length: 14 residues. The V and J ends lost 6 bases and 4 bases respectively, with 16 bases between them. From germline, CDR1 is SNHLY and CDR2 FYNNEI. The CDR3 is CASRTPQGGYEQYF. The CDR3, as DNA: TGTGCCAGCAGGACACCCCAGGGTGGATACGAGCAGTACTTC.

The chain joins TRBV28 to TRBJ2-4; D may be TRBD1 (6 bases). The germline V gene has CDR1 MDHEN and CDR2 SYDVKM. Trimming shortened V by 5 bases and J by 5 bases, and 13 bases separated the two germline ends. The CDR3 sequence is 14 residues long. In nucleotides, the CDR3 is TGTGCCAGCAGTCCCCGGGACAACCAAAACATTCAGTACTTC. Its protein product is CASSPRDNQNIQYF.

This clone has only a few counts. The rearrangement uses TRBV9 and TRBJ2-2; D is possibly TRBD2 (6 bases). Trimming removed 0 bases at V and 4 bases at J, with 10 bases between. Germline assignment: CDR1 SGDLS and CDR2 YYNGEE. CDR3 length: 15 residues. CDR3 amino acids: CASSVASVGTGELFF. CDR3 nucleotide sequence: TGTGCCAGCAGCGTAGCTAGCGTCGGCACCGGGGAGCTGTTTTTT. Complete variable domain (other parts from reference TRBV9 and TRBJ2-2): DSGVTQTPKHLITATGQRVTLRCSPRSGDLSVYWYQQSLDQGLQFLIQYYNGEERAKGNILERFSAQQFPDLHSELNLSSLELGDSALYFCASSVASVGTGELFFGEGSRLTVL.

The chain uses TRBV5-1 and TRBJ1-5, with unresolved D. The V end was cut by 0 bases, the J end by 2 bases, with 12 bases between. CDR3 size: 16 residues. Per germline, CDR1 SGHRS and CDR2 YFSETQ. The CDR3 reads CASSLGARGGNQPQHF. CDR3 in DNA: TGCGCCAGCAGCTTGGGTGCCCGGGGTGGCAATCAGCCCCAGCATTTT.